One sample yielded the 21 T cell receptor beta chains listed below, sequenced in a study of blood T cell repertoires in COVID-19. The protocol was immunoSEQ multiplex PCR, while the TCRdb copy is restricted to in-frame clones and leaves out a portion. The sample includes roughly 110,000 clones, 81% of them seen just once. The specimen sequenced was peripheral blood. The origin of the receptors is a man aged 50 or older with acute or convalescent COVID-19.

This clone was detected once. The J gene is TRBJ1-1, the V gene TRBV19; 7 bases fit TRBD1. Germline CDR1 and CDR2: LNHDA and SQIVND (reference sequence). V was pared by 5 bases and J by 5 bases, with 11 bases of the junction left unmatched. The CDR3 covers 15 residues. The CDR3 is CASSLLGGLGTEAFF. CDR3 DNA sequence: TGTGCCAGTAGTTTACTAGGGGGCTTGGGGACTGAAGCTTTCTTT. The whole variable domain, remainder taken from reference TRBV19 and TRBJ1-1, is DGGITQSPKYLFRKEGQNVTLSCEQNLNHDAMYWYRQDPGQGLRLIYYSQIVNDFQKGDIAEGYSVSREKKESFPLTVTSAQKNPTAFYLCASSLLGGLGTEAFFGQGTRLTVV.

The chain joins TRBV5-1 to TRBJ2-3, with D perhaps TRBD2 (6 bases). This CDR3 comprises 18 residues. Germline CDR1 is SGHRS and CDR2 is YFSETQ. Trimming stripped 4 bases from V and 0 bases from J, with 21 bases between. This CDR3 is CASSGGLGSAASTDTQYF. The CDR3 DNA reads as TGCGCCAGCAGCGGGGGGTTGGGTTCAGCGGCTAGCACAGATACGCAGTATTTT.

The V gene is TRBV30, the J gene TRBJ1-6, with D unclear. CDR3 size: 13 residues. The germline V gene has CDR1 GTSNPN and CDR2 SVGIG (reference sequence). Trimming pared 2 bases from V and 7 bases from J, leaving 9 bases between. CDR3 region: CAWSNGGNSPLHF. In nucleotides, the CDR3 is TGTGCCTGGAGTAATGGCGGGAATTCACCCCTCCACTTT.

The genes are TRBV14 and TRBJ2-5; TRBD2 matches at 7 bases. There are 15 residues in the CDR3. The germline V gene encodes CDR1 SGHDN and CDR2 FVKESK. Unmatched junction bases numbered 7, after V lost 5 bases and J lost 1 base. The CDR3 nucleotides read TGTGCCAGCAGCTGGGGAGGGACCCTCCAAGAGACCCAGTACTTC. Translation gives CASSWGGTLQETQYF.

This clone has a handful of counts. The J gene is TRBJ1-1, the V gene TRBV6-5; 7 bases agree with TRBD1. The length of the CDR3 is 14 residues. V gave up 6 bases and J gave up 0 bases; unmatched junction bases: 4. Germline CDR1 MNHEY, CDR2 SVGAGI. CDR3 amino acids: CASSWGQMNTEAFF. In nucleotides, the CDR3 is TGTGCCAGCAGCTGGGGACAGATGAACACTGAAGCTTTCTTT.

The chain recombines TRBV6-5 with TRBJ1-1; maybe TRBD1 (6 bases). In germline, CDR1 is MNHEY, CDR2 SVGAGI. Trimming shortened V by 3 bases and J by 8 bases, and 16 bases separated the two germline ends. This CDR3 region has 14 residues. The DNA for the CDR3 is TGTGCCAGCAGTTATGTTGGGGGCATAAACGAAGCTTTCTTT. Its protein is CASSYVGGINEAFF.

This clone came up a few times. V and J are TRBV11-3 and TRBJ2-2; perhaps TRBD2 as D (5 bases). CDR3 length: 13 amino acids. V was clipped by 8 bases and J by 3 bases, with 10 bases between them. Germline V gene sequence: CDR1 SGHNT, CDR2 YENEEA. The CDR3: CASSGVHTGELFF. In DNA, the CDR3 is TGTGCCAGCTCCGGGGTGCACACCGGGGAGCTGTTTTTT.

This sequence joins TRBV7-9 and TRBJ2-6; D is unresolved. V was pared by 5 bases and J by 6 bases, with 11 bases between. Germline V CDR1 and CDR2: SEHNR, FQNEAQ (reference sequence). This CDR3 region has 14 residues. As DNA, the CDR3 is TGTGCCAGCAGCACACTTACAGAGGCCAACGTCCTGACTTTC. Its translation is CASSTLTEANVLTF. The whole variable domain, filled in from reference TRBV7-9 and TRBJ2-6, reads DTGVSQNPRHKITKRGQNVTFRCDPISEHNRLYWYRQTLGQGPEFLTYFQNEAQLEKSRLLSDRFSAERPKGSFSTLEIQRTEQGDSAMYLCASSTLTEANVLTFGAGSRLTVL.

The rearrangement links TRBV27 to TRBJ2-2, with a possible D match to TRBD1 (6 bases). CDR1 MNHEY and CDR2 SMNVEV come from the germline V gene (reference sequence). Trimming took off 8 bases at V and 2 bases at J, with 12 bases between the two ends. This CDR3 comprises 14 residues. In nucleotides, the CDR3 is TGTGCCAGCGGCCGGGACACCAACACCGGGGAGCTGTTTTTT. This encodes CASGRDTNTGELFF.

This clone was counted a single time. The CDR3 loop is CASSYSGRGNYGYTF. The CDR3, as DNA: TGTGCCAGCAGTTACTCGGGCAGGGGGAACTATGGCTACACCTTC. The V gene is TRBV6-5, the J gene TRBJ1-2; 7 positions agree with TRBD1. The CDR3 runs 15 residues. With V trimmed by 0 bases and J by 2 bases, 3 bases remained unmatched. Germline-derived CDR1 and CDR2 are MNHEY and SVGAGI.

The V call is TRBV28, the J call TRBJ1-4, with 11 nucleotides matching TRBD1. CDR3 length: 15 residues. V trimming: 6 bases; J trimming: 8 bases; junction bases outside the gene matches: 8. CDR1 is MDHEN and CDR2 is SYDVKM in the germline V gene. DNA for the CDR3: TGTGCCAGCAGCCCCGGACAGGGGGCGCGGGAAAAACTGTTTTTT. It specifies CASSPGQGAREKLFF.

The table lists this clone with a few counts. Its ends do not fully match the called genes, so a read error is possible. The chain has TRBV6-6 and TRBJ1-5; D is unresolved. CDR1 and CDR2 (germline): MNHNY, SVGAGI (reference sequence). This CDR3 spans 14 amino acids. DNA of the CDR3: TGTGCCAGCACTTACGAGCAGGCCAATCAGCCCCAGCATTTT. Protein: CASTYEQANQPQHF.

This clone has just a few counts. The chain couples TRBV19 to TRBJ2-5; 7 bases fit TRBD1. The CDR3 length is 14 residues. Per the germline V gene, CDR1 is LNHDA and CDR2 is SQIVND (reference sequence). J was trimmed by 13 bases and V by 4 bases; bases with no gene match: 15. In DNA, the CDR3 is TGTGCCAGTAGTAAAAAAACAGGGGCCCAACGACTGTACTTC. Translated: CASSKKTGAQRLYF.

This chain connects TRBV2 to TRBJ2-2; 9 bases agree with TRBD1. This CDR3 has 14 residues. The V segment lost 11 bases and the J segment 4 bases; nucleotides outside the gene matches: 8. CDR1 and CDR2 (germline): SNHLY, FYNNEI. Written as DNA, the CDR3 is TGTGCCCGGGACAGGGAAGTAGGCACCGGGGAGCTGTTTTTT. Translated, it gives CARDREVGTGELFF. Drawing the rest from reference TRBV2 and TRBJ2-2, the complete variable domain is EPEVTQTPSHQVTQMGQEVILRCVPISNHLYFYWYRQILGQKVEFLVSFYNNEISEKSEIFDDQFSVERPDGSNFTLKIRSTKLEDSAMYFCARDREVGTGELFFGEGSRLTVL.

The chain couples TRBV19 to TRBJ1-6; 8 positions match TRBD1. This CDR3 is 14 amino acids long. The germline V gene encodes CDR1 LNHDA and CDR2 SQIVND (reference sequence). Trimming took 4 bases from V and 7 from J; bases not matched to a gene: 3. The CDR3 bases are TGTGCCAGTAGTACGACAGGGGCGAATTCACCCCTCCACTTT. Its protein is CASSTTGANSPLHF.

This clone was recorded only once. The chain is built from TRBV9 and TRBJ2-1; D gene uncertain. V was pared by 0 bases and J by 1 base, with 11 bases between. CDR3 length equals 16 residues. CDR1 is SGDLS and CDR2 is YYNGEE in the germline V gene. In DNA form, the CDR3 reads TGTGCCAGCAGCGTAGACGGCGCGGCATCCTACAATGAGCAGTTCTTC. Amino acids: CASSVDGAASYNEQFF.

V is TRBV6-5 and J is TRBJ2-5; no clear D. This CDR3 is 15 amino acids long. Per germline, CDR1 MNHEY and CDR2 SVGAGI. V gave up 0 bases and J gave up 4 bases, with 12 bases separating them. The CDR3 reads CASSYSPGSRETQYF. For the CDR3, the DNA is TGTGCCAGCAGTTACTCCCCCGGGTCTAGAGAGACCCAGTACTTC.

The CDR3 region has the DNA TGCGCCAGCAGCTCAAGCGGAGGGGATGGCGAAAAACTGTTTTTT. It yields the protein CASSSSGGDGEKLFF. The V gene is TRBV4-1, the J gene TRBJ1-4; maybe TRBD1 (5 bases). This CDR3 has 15 residues. CDR1 and CDR2 (germline): MGHRA, YSYEKL. The V and J ends lost 5 bases and 8 bases respectively, with 18 bases between them.

The V call is TRBV6-5, the J call TRBJ2-3; 7 bases agree with TRBD1. This CDR3 has 16 amino acids. The V gene end was trimmed by 0 bases and the J gene end by 2 bases; junction bases not matched to a gene: 5. The germline gives CDR1 MNHEY, CDR2 SVGAGI. CDR3 residues: CASSYSTGEYTDTQYF. As DNA, the CDR3 is TGTGCCAGCAGTTACTCTACAGGGGAATACACAGATACGCAGTATTTT.

There are a few counts of this clone. The chain uses TRBV4-1 and TRBJ1-5, with D maybe TRBD1 (5 bases). CDR1 and CDR2 (germline): MGHRA, YSYEKL. The CDR3 contains 14 residues. V gave up 1 base and J gave up 4 bases, with 8 bases separating them. As DNA, the CDR3 is TGCGCCAGCAGCCAAGTGGAGGGGAATCAGCCCCAGCATTTT. Encoded protein: CASSQVEGNQPQHF.

The CDR3 region has the DNA TGTGCCAGCTCACCACCGGAGCGGGGGGTCCACGAGCAGTACTTC. It is translated as CASSPPERGVHEQYF. V gene TRBV18 combines with J gene TRBJ2-7, with 9 nucleotides matching TRBD2. The CDR3 totals 15 residues. V shed 0 bases, J shed 5 bases, and the junction held 5 bases outside the gene matches. Germline lookup yields CDR1 KGHSH and CDR2 LQKENI.